The T cell receptor (beta chain) described here comes from a study of T-cell memory formation after mild COVID-19. The CDR3 extends over 14 amino acids. V lost 7 bases and J lost 1, with 13 bases in between. Per the germline V gene, CDR1 is SEHNR and CDR2 is FQNEAQ (reference sequence). TCRdb reanalysed the 5' RACE reads using MiXCR and keeps one entry per CDR3 protein. This table holds about 180,000 distinct CDR3 sequences, approximately 17% found once. This clonotype was seen repeatedly, ten times or more. Its antigen is unknown. Whole-study results and caveats: Whether day 37 second-wave clones are SARS-CoV-2-specific was not confirmed. Day 15 to 85 contractors were CD4/CD8 balanced; later expanders leaned CD4+. Contracting CD4+ clones were located mainly in CM and EM, and CD8+ clones in EMRA.

The sample consisted of PBMCs or a T cell subset sorted from them (not recorded which). The chain combines TRBV7-9 with TRBJ2-5; D may be TRBD1 or TRBD2 (5 bases each). The receptor was derived from a man between 18 and 29 years old who had mild COVID-19 (a few samples of this study predate the infection). Cell type and time point are not known. In DNA, the CDR3 is TGTGCCAGCAACGAGCCGGGACGCCAAGAGACCCAGTACTTC. It specifies CASNEPGRQETQYF.